The TCR beta chain under discussion was sequenced for a study of cytomegalovirus exposure and HLA in healthy donors. Germline V gene data show CDR1 as GTSNPN and CDR2 as SVGIG (reference sequence). The CDR3 extends over 14 amino acids. V lost 2 bases and J lost 5, with 16 bases in between. The PCR used 60 Vbeta and 13 Jbeta primers. The method was immunoSEQ multiplex PCR; TCRdb's version includes in-frame clones alone and lacks a portion of them. This sample carries just over 60,000 clones, with roughly 5% going to the ten biggest clones. The source of this sequence is a man aged 25 to 40 in good health and CMV-seropositive. V and J are TRBV30 and TRBJ2-7; D may be TRBD1 (6 bases). The sequencing sample was made of PBMCs. This CDR3 is CAWSPGTFIHEQYF. CDR3 in DNA: TGTGCCTGGAGTCCCGGGACATTCATCCACGAGCAGTACTTC.